A single T cell receptor beta chain is shown here with its context. Its antigen is still unknown. The data originate from a study of T cell responses to AZD1222 COVID-19 vaccine. Study-wide results and limits: Nearly half of the spike-specific TCRs reportedly recognize variant regions that carry no mutations. Scientists sampled the repertoires only once the peak T cell response had passed.

Data came from immunoSEQ multiplex PCR; TCRdb stores just in-frame clones and leaves some out. Among 15,000 or so clones listed, over 60% were seen once. Pooling of second doses given at about 4 or about 12 weeks was done. The germline CDR1 and CDR2 sequences are SGDLS and YYNGEE. This CDR3 has 14 amino acids. V lost 3 bases to trimming and J lost 3 bases, with 13 bases between them. The chain employs TRBV9 and TRBJ2-7, with no clear D. The input for sequencing was peripheral blood, taken 28 days after the second AZD1222 dose. The TCR sequence derives from an adult who received the AZD1222 COVID-19 vaccine. For the CDR3, the DNA is TGTGCCAGCAGCGCCCCTGGGGATCACTACGAGCAGTACTTC. Amino acids: CASSAPGDHYEQYF.